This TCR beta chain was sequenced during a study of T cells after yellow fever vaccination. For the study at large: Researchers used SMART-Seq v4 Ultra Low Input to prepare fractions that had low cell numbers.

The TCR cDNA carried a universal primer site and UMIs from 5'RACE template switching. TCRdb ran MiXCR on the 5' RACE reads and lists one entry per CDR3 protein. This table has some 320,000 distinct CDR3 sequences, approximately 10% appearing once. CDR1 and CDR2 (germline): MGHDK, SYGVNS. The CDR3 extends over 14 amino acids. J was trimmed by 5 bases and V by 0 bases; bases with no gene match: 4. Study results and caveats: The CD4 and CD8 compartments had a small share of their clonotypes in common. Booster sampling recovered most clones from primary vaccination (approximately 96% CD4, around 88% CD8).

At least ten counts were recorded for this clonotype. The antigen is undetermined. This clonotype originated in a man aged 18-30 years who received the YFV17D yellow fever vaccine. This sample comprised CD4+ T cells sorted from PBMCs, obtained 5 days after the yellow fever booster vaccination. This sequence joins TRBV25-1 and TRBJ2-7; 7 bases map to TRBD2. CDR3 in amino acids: CASSEYGGINEQYF. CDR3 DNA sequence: TGTGCCAGCAGTGAATACGGGGGGATCAACGAGCAGTACTTC.